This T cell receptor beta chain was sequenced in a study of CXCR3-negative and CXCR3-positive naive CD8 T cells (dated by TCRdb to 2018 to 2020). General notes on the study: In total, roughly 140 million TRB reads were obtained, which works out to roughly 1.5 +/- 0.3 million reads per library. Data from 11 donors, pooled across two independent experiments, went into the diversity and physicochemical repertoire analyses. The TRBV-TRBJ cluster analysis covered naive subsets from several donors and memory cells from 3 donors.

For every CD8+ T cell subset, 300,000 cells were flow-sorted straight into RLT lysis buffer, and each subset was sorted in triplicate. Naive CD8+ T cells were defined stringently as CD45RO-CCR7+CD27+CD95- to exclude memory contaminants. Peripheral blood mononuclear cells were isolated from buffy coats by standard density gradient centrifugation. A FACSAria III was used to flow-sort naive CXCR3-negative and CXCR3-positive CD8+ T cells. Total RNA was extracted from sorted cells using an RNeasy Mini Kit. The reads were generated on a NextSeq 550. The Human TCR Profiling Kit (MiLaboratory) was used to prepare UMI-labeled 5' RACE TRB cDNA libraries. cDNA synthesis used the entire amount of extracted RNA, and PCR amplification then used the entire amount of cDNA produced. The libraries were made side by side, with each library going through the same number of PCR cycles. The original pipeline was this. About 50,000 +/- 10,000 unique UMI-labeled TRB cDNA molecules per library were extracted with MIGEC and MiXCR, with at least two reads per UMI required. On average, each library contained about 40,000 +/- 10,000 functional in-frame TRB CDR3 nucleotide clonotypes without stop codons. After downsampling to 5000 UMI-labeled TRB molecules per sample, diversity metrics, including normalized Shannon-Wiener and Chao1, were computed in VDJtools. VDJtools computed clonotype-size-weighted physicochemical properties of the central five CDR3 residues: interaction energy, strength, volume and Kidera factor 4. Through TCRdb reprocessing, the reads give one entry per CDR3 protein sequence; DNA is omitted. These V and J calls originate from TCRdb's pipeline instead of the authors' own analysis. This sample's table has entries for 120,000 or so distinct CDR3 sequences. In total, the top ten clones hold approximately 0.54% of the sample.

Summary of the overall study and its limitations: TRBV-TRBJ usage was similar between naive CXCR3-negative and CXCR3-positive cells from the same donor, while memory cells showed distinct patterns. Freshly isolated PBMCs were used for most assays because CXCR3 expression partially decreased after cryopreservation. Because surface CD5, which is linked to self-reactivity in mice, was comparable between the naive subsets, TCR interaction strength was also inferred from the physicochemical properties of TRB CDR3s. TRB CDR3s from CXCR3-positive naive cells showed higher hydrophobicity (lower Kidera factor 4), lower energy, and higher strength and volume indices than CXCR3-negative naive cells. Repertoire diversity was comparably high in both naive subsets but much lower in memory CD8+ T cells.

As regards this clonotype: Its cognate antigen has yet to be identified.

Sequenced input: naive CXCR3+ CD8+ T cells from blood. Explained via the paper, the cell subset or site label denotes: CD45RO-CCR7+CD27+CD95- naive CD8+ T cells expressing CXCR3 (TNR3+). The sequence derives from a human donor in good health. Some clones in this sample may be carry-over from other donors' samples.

The CDR3 region reads CASSQTTGGSTDTQYF. This chain joins TRBV3-1 to TRBJ2-3; TCRdb's D gene call, TRBD2, goes unchecked for lack of DNA. The germline V gene encodes CDR1 LGHDT and CDR2 YNNKEL (reference sequence). The CDR3 contains 16 residues, cysteine and phenylalanine counted. DNA was not recorded.